The T cell receptor beta chain under discussion was sequenced for a study of CD8+ T cells in alopecia areata. Study summary: Treatment comprised oral tofacitinib, 5 to 10 mg twice daily, in treated patients.

Regarding this clone: Its antigen is unknown.

Extraction and reverse transcription of RNA yielded cDNA as the sequencing template. Using immunoSEQ multiplex PCR, the repertoire was profiled, and TCRdb retains in-frame clones only, with some absent. The sample yields about 210,000 clones, around three fifths seen once. Study-level findings and limits: Numerous clones, expanded in lesions, remained in scalp and blood during tofacitinib. The study found higher clonality in lesional than normal scalp, especially in alopecia totalis/universalis.

Treatment reported: oral pan-JAK inhibitor, 5-10 mg twice daily. It was from alopecia areata patients that lesional scalp punch biopsies and peripheral blood were collected. This TCR was recovered from a human donor with alopecia areata. Sequenced material: CD4+ T cells sorted from blood, taken at week 4, from a patient treated with tofacitinib.

CDR3 DNA: TGCGCCAGCAGCCGTGACAGGGGGGGTCCCGGGGGCACAGATACGCAGTATTTT. Amino acid sequence: CASSRDRGGPGGTDTQYF. This rearrangement joins TRBV4-1 to TRBJ2-3; 9 nucleotides align to TRBD1. The CDR3 has 18 residues. Looked up from germline, CDR1 is MGHRA and CDR2 is YSYEKL. V gave up 4 bases and J gave up 1 base; unmatched junction bases: 12.